These 2 T cell receptor beta chains were sequenced from one sample in a study of long-term antiretroviral therapy in people with HIV. Running of the v3.0 immunoSEQ assay took place at survey level. Libraries were prepared by immunoSEQ multiplex PCR; TCRdb keeps only in-frame clonotypes and omits some of them. Of over 15,000 clones in the sample, around three quarters were seen once. The specimen comprised unsorted PBMCs, sampled 0.2 years after starting antiretroviral therapy. These receptors all come from a woman aged 40 to 50 with HIV.

The chain has TRBV7-9 and TRBJ2-3; 9 bases match TRBD2. With V trimmed by 1 base and J by 2 bases, 4 bases remained unmatched. The CDR3 is made up of 16 amino acids. CDR1 is SEHNR and CDR2 is FQNEAQ in the germline V gene (reference sequence). CDR3 region: CASSLVAGVNTDTQYF. CDR3 bases: TGTGCCAGCAGCTTAGTAGCGGGGGTCAACACAGATACGCAGTATTTT.

V and J are TRBV4-3 and TRBJ2-3, with TRBD2 as a possible D gene (5 bases). The germline V and J ends were trimmed by 3 bases and 3 bases, with 22 bases remaining between them. Germline lookup yields CDR1 LGHNA and CDR2 YSLEER. The CDR3 is 18 amino acids. In DNA, the CDR3 is TGCGCCAGCAGCCACTTATCAAAGAGCGAGGAGGAGACAGATACGCAGTATTTT. Translation: CASSHLSKSEEETDTQYF.